The clone carrying this T cell receptor beta chain was detected only a few times. What it binds is unknown. The CDR3 runs to 16 residues. The ends lost 3 bases at V and 2 bases at J; junction bases unmatched: 4. The source of the sample is a study of T-cell reconstitution after alpha-beta-depleted transplantation in children. The TCRbeta library was prepared with unique molecular identifiers. TCRdb re-called the PCR reads through MiXCR, storing one row per CDR3 protein. The profile shows approximately 980,000 distinct CDR3 sequences, about 30% of them singletons. Study-wide findings and caveats: Fresh T-cell production supplied most of the T-cell counts and diversity seen one year after transplant. After transplant, at about two months, alpha-beta T cells were reportedly derived from several hundred expanded graft clones. Day-60 TCRbeta diversity that was high in some patients was derived from surviving recipient T cells and thymic progenitors.

The chain couples TRBV12-3 or TRBV12-4 to TRBJ2-2, with 9 nucleotides matching TRBD2. The sequenced sample was PBMCs, mostly from graft donor cells, obtained 360 days after TCRalphabeta/CD19-depleted stem cell transplant. The clonotype originates from a boy under two years old who had a stem cell transplant for SCID, so the T cells may come from the graft donor. CDR3 DNA: TGTGCCAGCAGTTTTGGCGGGGGGGGCAACACCGGGGAGCTGTTTTTT. Protein: CASSFGGGGNTGELFF.